The 21 T cell receptor beta chains listed next were all sequenced from one sample in a study of blood T cell repertoires in COVID-19. The table came from immunoSEQ multiplex PCR; TCRdb's copy has only in-frame clones and leaves some out. The top ten hold about 12% of the sample, which has under 100,000 clones, roughly 80% seen once. Sequencing was done on a sample of peripheral blood. Receptor source: a woman in her thirties or forties with active or convalescent COVID-19.

This clone was found a few times. The J gene is TRBJ2-7, the V gene TRBV5-6; TRBD2 matches 8 bases. V shed 4 bases, J shed 7 bases, and the junction held 13 bases outside the gene matches. Per the germline V gene, CDR1 is SGHDT and CDR2 is YYEEEE. There are 15 residues in the CDR3. CDR3 bases: TGTGCCAGCAGCCTAACTACCGGGACTAGTGAAGAGCAGTACTTC. As protein: CASSLTTGTSEEQYF.

The rearrangement joins TRBV28 to TRBJ2-7; D gene unclear. Germline V gene lookup returns CDR1 MDHEN and CDR2 SYDVKM. Trimming cost V 2 bases and J 7 bases, with 6 bases left between them. The CDR3 is 11 residues long. The CDR3 coding sequence is TGTGCCAGCAGTTTAGGAGCAGAGCAGTACTTC. This encodes CASSLGAEQYF.

The rearrangement links TRBV2 to TRBJ2-7, with no clear D. The CDR3 is 14 residues long. The germline V gene encodes CDR1 SNHLY and CDR2 FYNNEI. V lost 6 bases, J lost 2 bases, and 14 bases lay in between. The DNA of the CDR3 is TGTGCCAGCAGGCCGTTCCTGGAGACCTACGAGCAGTACTTC. It codes for CASRPFLETYEQYF.

This clone was seen only a few times. J is TRBJ1-6 and V is TRBV6-5; D might be TRBD1 (5 bases). Germline V gives CDR1 MNHEY, CDR2 SVGAGI. The CDR3 extends over 15 amino acids. V shed 6 bases and J shed 7 bases, with 16 bases lying between them. The CDR3: CASSPSGGVNSPLHF. The CDR3 DNA is TGTGCCAGCAGCCCAAGTGGGGGGGTGAATTCACCCCTCCACTTT.

Turning to this clone: This CDR3 is also generated by other DNA sequences in the sample. J is TRBJ2-7 and V is TRBV5-6; 8 positions agree with TRBD1. CDR3 length: 13 amino acids. V shed 0 bases, J shed 4 bases, and the junction held 0 bases outside the gene matches. Germline assignment: CDR1 SGHDT and CDR2 YYEEEE. This CDR3 is CASSLGTGYEQYF. The CDR3 DNA reads TGTGCCAGCAGCTTGGGGACAGGGTACGAGCAGTACTTC.

V gene TRBV19 combines with J gene TRBJ2-3; D is possibly TRBD1 (6 bases). The CDR3 sequence is 12 residues long. V gave up 9 bases and J gave up 3 bases, with 10 bases separating them. The germline CDR1 and CDR2 sequences are LNHDA and SQIVND (reference sequence). The CDR3 nucleotides read TGTGCCAGCCAGGGGAGAACAGATACGCAGTATTTT. It yields the protein CASQGRTDTQYF.

The genes are TRBV30 and TRBJ1-1, with D perhaps TRBD1 (6 bases). Trimming cost V 3 bases and J 3 bases, with 14 bases left between them. This CDR3 has 14 amino acids. Germline V gives CDR1 GTSNPN, CDR2 SVGIG (reference sequence). As DNA, the CDR3 is TGTGCCTGGAGACCGGGACAACTACACACTGAAGCTTTCTTT. It is translated as CAWRPGQLHTEAFF.

This clone was found once. The chain combines TRBV7-9 with TRBJ2-5; TRBD2 aligns across 7 bases. V was pared by 5 bases and J by 5 bases, with 14 bases of the junction left unmatched. CDR1 is SEHNR, CDR2 FQNEAQ, per germline (reference sequence). The CDR3 totals 16 residues. The chain's CDR3 is CASSVPLEGGEETQYF. Here the CDR3 DNA reads TGTGCCAGCAGCGTCCCCCTCGAGGGAGGGGAGGAGACCCAGTACTTC.

The V and J genes are TRBV7-9 and TRBJ2-3; D is unclear. Trimming removed 5 bases from V and 1 base from J, with 10 bases in between. Germline V gives CDR1 SEHNR, CDR2 FQNEAQ (reference sequence). This CDR3 comprises 14 residues. DNA for the CDR3: TGTGCCAGCAGCATTTCCGCGGGCACAGATACGCAGTATTTT. This gives the protein CASSISAGTDTQYF. The whole variable domain, filled in from reference TRBV7-9 and TRBJ2-3, reads DTGVSQNPRHKITKRGQNVTFRCDPISEHNRLYWYRQTLGQGPEFLTYFQNEAQLEKSRLLSDRFSAERPKGSFSTLEIQRTEQGDSAMYLCASSISAGTDTQYFGPGTRLTVL.

CDR3 sequence (DNA): TGTGCCAGCAGACCTCGGACGGACTCGAATGAAAAACTGTTTTTT. The encoded protein is CASRPRTDSNEKLFF. This rearrangement joins TRBV28 to TRBJ1-4, with D uncertain. CDR3 length: 15 amino acids. The V gene's germline CDR1 is MDHEN and CDR2 SYDVKM. Trimming took 6 bases from V and 5 from J, leaving 16 bases between them.

This clone was found a few times. V is TRBV30 and J is TRBJ2-7; TRBD1 matches at 10 bases. Trimming cost V 0 bases and J 7 bases; bases outside gene matches: 15. The germline gives CDR1 GTSNPN, CDR2 SVGIG (reference sequence). CDR3 length: 17 amino acids. In DNA, the CDR3 is TGTGCCTGGAGTGTAGACCTAACCGGGACAGGGGCCAAAGAGCAGTACTTC. Translation gives CAWSVDLTGTGAKEQYF.

The J gene is TRBJ2-5, the V gene TRBV7-7, with 14 bases that match TRBD2. Trimming cost V 5 bases and J 6 bases; bases outside gene matches: 8. The CDR3 totals 16 residues. From germline, CDR1 is SSHAT and CDR2 FNYEAQ (reference sequence). Here the CDR3 DNA reads TGTGCCAGCAGCAAGGCGACTAGCGGGAGGGCCCAGACCCAGTACTTC. Translating gives CASSKATSGRAQTQYF.

The rearrangement uses TRBV30 and TRBJ2-7, with D perhaps matching TRBD1 (6 bases). The CDR3 contains 14 residues. Germline V gives CDR1 GTSNPN, CDR2 SVGIG (reference sequence). Deletions cut 3 bases from V and 2 bases from J, with 14 bases between. The CDR3, as DNA: TGTGCCTGGAGGGTAGCAGGGGCAACCTACGAGCAGTACTTC. This codes for CAWRVAGATYEQYF.

This clone was counted only a few times. The V call is TRBV6-5, the J call TRBJ2-7; 8 bases map to TRBD1. The CDR3 has 14 residues. CDR1 is MNHEY, CDR2 SVGAGI, per germline. J gave up 3 bases and V 7 bases, and 8 bases lay outside the gene matches. In DNA, the CDR3 is TGTGCCAGCATGGAACGGACAGGGAACTACGAGCAGTACTTC. Residues: CASMERTGNYEQYF.

The chain has TRBV11-2 and TRBJ2-1; 11 bases map to TRBD2. The CDR3 runs to 18 residues. V dropped 1 base and J dropped 1; count of bases not matched to a gene: 6. CDR1 is SGHAT, CDR2 FQNNGV, per germline. This CDR3 is CASSLASGGPRSYNEQFF. DNA for the CDR3: TGTGCCAGCAGCTTAGCTAGCGGGGGGCCTAGGTCCTACAATGAGCAGTTCTTC.

This clone was recorded a few times. The chain uses TRBV10-3 and TRBJ2-3, with TRBD2 identical over 10 bases. Germline loops: CDR1 ENHRY, CDR2 SYGVKD. Unmatched junction bases numbered 2, after V lost 4 bases and J lost 1 base. The CDR3 has 15 residues. CDR3 residues: CAISVGTSGTDTQYF. CDR3 DNA sequence: TGTGCCATCAGTGTCGGGACTAGCGGCACAGATACGCAGTATTTT.

The genes are TRBV11-3 and TRBJ2-5; 8 bases are shared with TRBD2. The V gene end was trimmed by 2 bases and the J gene end by 4 bases; junction bases not matched to a gene: 3. Germline V lookup: CDR1 SGHNT, CDR2 YENEEA. The CDR3 runs 14 residues. CDR3 sequence: CASSLSGGAETQYF. CDR3 bases: TGTGCCAGCAGCTTATCGGGAGGGGCAGAGACCCAGTACTTC.

The chain has TRBV5-1 and TRBJ2-3; 9 bases align to TRBD1. Trimming took 8 bases from V and 1 from J; bases not matched to a gene: 2. The CDR3 is made up of 13 amino acids. Germline V CDR1 and CDR2: SGHRS, YFSETQ. CDR3 amino acids: CASRTGGTDTQYF. CDR3 DNA sequence: TGCGCCAGTCGGACAGGGGGCACAGATACGCAGTATTTT.

Only a few counts were recorded for this clone. J is TRBJ2-1 and V is TRBV15, with 10 positions matching TRBD1. With V trimmed by 6 bases and J by 9 bases, 14 bases remained unmatched. The CDR3 runs to 16 residues. CDR1 LNHNV and CDR2 YYDKDF come from the germline V gene (reference sequence). This CDR3 reads CATSGKPGQGFREQFF. In DNA form, the CDR3 reads TGTGCCACCAGTGGGAAACCGGGACAGGGGTTTCGTGAGCAGTTCTTC.

This chain links TRBV11-3 with TRBJ1-2, with TRBD1 as a possible D gene (5 bases). Trimming left V 3 bases short and J 1 base short, with 6 bases between. This CDR3 contains 13 residues. Germline lookup yields CDR1 SGHNT and CDR2 YENEEA. CDR3: CASSFDSNYGYTF. DNA for the CDR3: TGTGCCAGCAGCTTCGACAGTAACTATGGCTACACCTTC. Combining the CDR3 with reference TRBV11-3 and TRBJ1-2 gives the whole variable domain EAGVVQSPRYKIIEKKQPVAFWCNPISGHNTLYWYLQNLGQGPELLIRYENEEAVDDSQLPKDRFSAERLKGVDSTLKIQPAELGDSAVYLCASSFDSNYGYTFGSGTRLTVV.

The chain couples TRBV11-3 to TRBJ2-7, with D hard to call. Looked up from germline, CDR1 is SGHNT and CDR2 is YENEEA. The CDR3 extends over 12 amino acids. V was trimmed by 4 bases and J by 6 bases, leaving 10 bases between them. The chain's CDR3 is CASSSGVGEQYF. The CDR3 DNA reads as TGTGCCAGCAGCTCCGGAGTAGGCGAGCAGTACTTC.